What follows describes a single TCR beta chain. Its antigen is currently unknown. Sequencing was performed with immunoSEQ multiplex PCR; in TCRdb, only in-frame clones are kept and a portion is missing. This table has about 78,000 clones, 70% to 90% appearing once. The source of the sample is a study of radiotherapy plus CTLA-4 blockade in lung cancer. Whole-study findings and limits: Subsequent to radiotherapy plus ipilimumab, tumor-derived TCR clones underwent expansion in blood.

The sequence derives from a human donor with non-small cell lung cancer who had stable disease on radiotherapy plus ipilimumab. The specimen comprised peripheral blood, sampled from a patient treated with radiotherapy plus ipilimumab.

DNA for the CDR3: TGCGCCAGCAGCACCGGGAGAAGCTCCTACGAGCAGTACTTC. This sequence encodes CASSTGRSSYEQYF. The rearrangement uses TRBV5-1 and TRBJ2-7, with a tentative D call TRBD2 (6 bases). Germline CDR1 is SGHRS and CDR2 is YFSETQ. V lost 4 bases to trimming and J lost 0 bases, with 11 bases between them. The CDR3 is 14 residues long. The variable domain in full, with the rest retrieved from reference TRBV5-1 and TRBJ2-7, is KAGVTQTPRYLIKTRGQQVTLSCSPISGHRSVSWYQQTPGQGLQFLFEYFSETQRNKGNFPGRFSGRQFSNSRSEMNVSTLELGDSALYLCASSTGRSSYEQYFGPGTRLTVT.